The 30 T cell receptor beta chains below all came from one sample that was sequenced in a study of blood T cell repertoires in COVID-19. Here immunoSEQ multiplex PCR was the method, and the copy in TCRdb shows in-frame clones only, minus some. The sample carries 80,000 to 95,000 clones, around 85% recorded once. Sequenced sample: peripheral blood. These receptors came from a woman over 75 with active or convalescent COVID-19.

The J gene is TRBJ2-2, the V gene TRBV7-9; 14 positions match TRBD2. Germline trimming cut 5 bases from V and 4 bases from J; bases unmatched to any gene: 9. Germline values: CDR1 SEHNR, CDR2 FQNEAQ (reference sequence). This CDR3 region has 18 residues. Written as DNA, the CDR3 is TGTGCCAGCAGCCTAGGACTAGCGGGAGGTCATCTCACCGGGGAGCTGTTTTTT. It translates to CASSLGLAGGHLTGELFF. Full variable domain (rest looked up from reference TRBV7-9 and TRBJ2-2): DTGVSQNPRHKITKRGQNVTFRCDPISEHNRLYWYRQTLGQGPEFLTYFQNEAQLEKSRLLSDRFSAERPKGSFSTLEIQRTEQGDSAMYLCASSLGLAGGHLTGELFFGEGSRLTVL.

This clone has only one observation. The chain is built from TRBV6-1 and TRBJ1-2; 8 bases agree with TRBD1. The CDR3 loop spans 13 amino acids. V lost 6 bases and J lost 7; bases outside the gene matches: 7. In germline, CDR1 is MNHNS, CDR2 SASEGT. The CDR3 DNA sequence: TGTGCCAGCAGCCCCCCCGGACAGGGTGGCTACACCTTC. Translated, it gives CASSPPGQGGYTF.

This clone has only one observation. This chain joins TRBV4-1 and TRBJ1-2; 9 nucleotides agree with TRBD1. CDR1 and CDR2 from the germline V gene are MGHRA and YSYEKL. V shed 1 base and J 8 bases; nucleotides not matched to a gene: 5. The CDR3 is 14 residues long. The CDR3 region is CASSQVGQGRGYTF. The CDR3 DNA sequence: TGCGCCAGCAGCCAAGTAGGACAGGGGCGCGGCTACACCTTC.

The chain recombines TRBV28 with TRBJ1-3; a possible D gene is TRBD1 (5 bases). The CDR3 is 15 amino acids. Germline CDR1 reads MDHEN; CDR2 reads SYDVKM. Deletions cut 10 bases from V and 4 bases from J, with 20 bases between. DNA for the CDR3: TGTGCCACCTTGGGGGGGACTTTCATGGGAAACACCATATATTTT. Amino acid sequence: CATLGGTFMGNTIYF.

This clone showed up just once. The V and J genes are TRBV18 and TRBJ2-3; D gene ambiguous. V gave up 0 bases and J gave up 5 bases, with 12 bases separating them. Germline-derived CDR1 and CDR2 are KGHSH and LQKENI. This CDR3 has 15 residues. The CDR3 reads CASSPPNSFVDTQYF. CDR3 sequence (DNA): TGTGCCAGCTCACCACCCAACTCCTTCGTAGATACGCAGTATTTT. The variable domain in full, with the rest retrieved from reference TRBV18 and TRBJ2-3, is NAGVMQNPRHLVRRRGQEARLRCSPMKGHSHVYWYRQLPEEGLKFMVYLQKENIIDESGMPKERFSAEFPKEGPSILRIQQVVRGDSAAYFCASSPPNSFVDTQYFGPGTRLTVL.

This rearrangement joins TRBV28 to TRBJ1-1; 8 positions agree with TRBD1. V gave up 9 bases and J gave up 4 bases; unmatched junction bases: 7. The germline CDR1 and CDR2 sequences are MDHEN and SYDVKM. The CDR3 covers 13 residues. The CDR3 protein is CASQTGDRTEAFF. In nucleotides, the CDR3 is TGTGCCAGTCAGACAGGGGACCGCACTGAAGCTTTCTTT.

This chain joins TRBV7-2 and TRBJ2-7, with D perhaps TRBD2 (7 bases). In germline, CDR1 is SGHTA, CDR2 FQGNSA. V lost 1 base and J 3 bases, leaving 19 bases between the germline ends. The CDR3 consists of 17 residues. The CDR3 DNA sequence: TGTGCCAGCAGCTTAGAGGGGGGCCTGGCGGGAGTCTACGAGCAGTACTTC. Its translation: CASSLEGGLAGVYEQYF.

This clone was observed a single time. The V and J genes are TRBV4-3 and TRBJ2-1, with 10 positions matching TRBD2. Germline lookup yields CDR1 LGHNA and CDR2 YSLEER. The CDR3 runs to 17 residues. V lost 0 bases to trimming and J lost 2 bases; unmatched junction nucleotides: 4. CDR3: CASSQEGLASPYNEQFF. In nucleotides, the CDR3 is TGCGCCAGCAGCCAAGAGGGACTAGCGAGCCCCTACAATGAGCAGTTCTTC.

The DNA for the CDR3 is TGTGCCAGCTCATCCGGGACAGGGAACGAGCAGTACTTC. This gives the protein CASSSGTGNEQYF. V and J are TRBV18 and TRBJ2-7; the match to TRBD1 covers 9 bases. The V gene's germline CDR1 is KGHSH and CDR2 LQKENI. The length of the CDR3 is 13 residues. Losses at the gene ends were 5 bases for V and 5 bases for J; bases not matched to a gene: 4.

The rearrangement links TRBV7-2 to TRBJ2-3; D possibly corresponds to TRBD2 (6 bases). Germline loops: CDR1 SGHTA, CDR2 FQGNSA. The CDR3 is made up of 16 amino acids. The germline V and J ends were trimmed by 1 base and 0 bases, with 11 bases remaining between them. CDR3 bases: TGTGCCAGCAGCTTAGGGCCTAGCGCGAGCACAGATACGCAGTATTTT. Protein sequence: CASSLGPSASTDTQYF.

The rearrangement uses TRBV7-9 and TRBJ2-1, with D tentatively TRBD2 (6 bases). From germline, CDR1 is SEHNR and CDR2 FQNEAQ (reference sequence). This CDR3 is built from 16 residues. Trimming left V 1 base short and J 6 bases short, with 16 bases between. The CDR3 nucleotides are TGTGCCAGCAGCTTAGGACCCGGGACGGGACTCAATGAGCAGTTCTTC. It is translated as CASSLGPGTGLNEQFF.

The chain combines TRBV5-5 with TRBJ1-3; a weak D match, TRBD1 (5 bases). The CDR3 totals 14 residues. CDR1 is SGHKS, CDR2 YYEKEE, per germline (reference sequence). Trimming stripped 4 bases from V and 3 bases from J, with 11 bases between. CDR3 in DNA: TGTGCCAGCAGCCCGGGGGGGTATGGAAACACCATATATTTT. The encoded protein is CASSPGGYGNTIYF.

This chain uses TRBV2 with TRBJ2-6; D gene uncertain. Germline V gene data show CDR1 as SNHLY and CDR2 as FYNNEI. V was shortened by 7 bases and J by 0 bases, with 13 bases between the two germline ends. The CDR3 is made up of 16 amino acids. CDR3 sequence (DNA): TGTGCCAGCAACAACTTAGCCCTCTCTGGGGCCAACGTCCTGACTTTC. Translation gives CASNNLALSGANVLTF.

This sequence joins TRBV11-3 and TRBJ2-1; TRBD1 is a possible D gene (5 bases). Germline assignment: CDR1 SGHNT and CDR2 YENEEA. The CDR3 spans 13 residues. Trimming pared 5 bases from V and 3 bases from J, leaving 8 bases between. Written as DNA, the CDR3 is TGTGCCAGCAGCAGAGACAGCTACAATGAGCAGTTCTTC. It specifies CASSRDSYNEQFF.

This chain connects TRBV29-1 to TRBJ2-5, with a tentative D call TRBD2 (7 bases). The CDR3 consists of 14 residues. Germline-derived CDR1 and CDR2 are SQVTM and ANQGSEA. V lost 6 bases, J lost 5 bases, and 19 bases lay in between. CDR3 in amino acids: CSVGNWGGTETQYF. The DNA of the CDR3 is TGCAGCGTGGGGAATTGGGGGGGCACGGAGACCCAGTACTTC. Drawing the rest from reference TRBV29-1 and TRBJ2-5, the complete variable domain is SAVISQKPSRDICQRGTSLTIQCQVDSQVTMMFWYRQQPGQSLTLIATANQGSEATYESGFVIDKFPISRPNLTFSTLTVSNMSPEDSSIYLCSVGNWGGTETQYFGPGTRLLVL.

The rearrangement links TRBV19 to TRBJ1-2; 8 bases align to TRBD1. Germline CDR1 is LNHDA and CDR2 is SQIVND (reference sequence). V gave up 10 bases and J gave up 4 bases; unmatched junction bases: 8. This CDR3 region has 13 residues. In nucleotides, the CDR3 is TGTGCCACCGACGCCGGGACAGGCTATGGCTACACCTTC. Residues: CATDAGTGYGYTF. The variable domain in full, completed from reference TRBV19 and TRBJ1-2, reads DGGITQSPKYLFRKEGQNVTLSCEQNLNHDAMYWYRQDPGQGLRLIYYSQIVNDFQKGDIAEGYSVSREKKESFPLTVTSAQKNPTAFYLCATDAGTGYGYTFGSGTRLTVV.

J is TRBJ2-7 and V is TRBV7-3, with 10 bases fitting TRBD1. Germline loops: CDR1 SGHTA, CDR2 FQGTGA. V shed 6 bases, J shed 5 bases, and the junction held 7 bases outside the gene matches. This CDR3 contains 14 residues. The CDR3 region is CASSPGQGIHEQYF. CDR3 DNA: TGTGCCAGCAGTCCGGGACAGGGGATCCACGAGCAGTACTTC.

The rearrangement joins TRBV3-1 (or the pseudogene TRBV3-2) to TRBJ1-2; D is ambiguous. The ends were cut back, 0 bases at V and 4 bases at J, with 9 bases in the middle. This CDR3 spans 14 amino acids. Per germline, CDR1 LGHDT and CDR2 YNNKEL (reference sequence). CDR3 protein: CASSQDRAGYGYTF. CDR3 bases: TGTGCCAGCAGCCAAGATCGGGCGGGCTATGGCTACACCTTC.

This clone was picked up a small number of times. The chain couples TRBV10-3 to TRBJ1-2; D unclear. The V end lost 3 bases, the J end lost 2 bases, and 7 bases lay between the germline ends. CDR1 is ENHRY, CDR2 SYGVKD, per germline. This CDR3 is built from 13 residues. CDR3: CAISEEENYGYTF. Here the CDR3 DNA reads TGTGCCATCAGTGAAGAAGAGAACTATGGCTACACCTTC.

The chain combines TRBV5-5 with TRBJ2-7; D may be TRBD1 (6 bases). The germline V gene has CDR1 SGHKS and CDR2 YYEKEE (reference sequence). This CDR3 has 15 residues. The ends were cut back, 5 bases at V and 2 bases at J, with 17 bases in the middle. CDR3 residues: CASRPTGTITYEQYF. The DNA of the CDR3 is TGTGCCAGCAGACCTACAGGGACCATTACCTACGAGCAGTACTTC.

This clone occurred a few times. This rearrangement joins TRBV7-9 to TRBJ2-2, with D unclear. CDR3 length: 13 residues. Germline CDR1 and CDR2: SEHNR and FQNEAQ (reference sequence). With 2 bases removed from V and 6 bases from J, the gap between germline ends came to 7 bases. CDR3 nucleotides: TGTGCCAGCAGCTTAATAGTGGCCGGGGAGCTGTTTTTT. Translating gives CASSLIVAGELFF.

The chain couples TRBV6-5 to TRBJ1-4; D gene ambiguous. Germline V lookup: CDR1 MNHEY, CDR2 SVGAGI. CDR3 length equals 14 residues. The V and J ends lost 2 bases and 4 bases respectively, with 8 bases between them. The CDR3 loop is CASSYASINEKLFF. DNA of the CDR3: TGTGCCAGCAGTTACGCCAGTATTAATGAAAAACTGTTTTTT.

Many counts were recorded for this clone. This chain uses TRBV6-2 or TRBV6-3 with TRBJ2-7; TRBD2 agrees at 13 bases. This CDR3 is 14 amino acids long. From germline, CDR1 is MNHEY and CDR2 SVGEGT. Trimming took 6 bases from V and 4 from J; bases not matched to a gene: 3. The CDR3 bases are TGTGCCAGCAGCCAGGGACTAGCGGGATACGAGCAGTACTTC. Translating it yields CASSQGLAGYEQYF.

V is TRBV7-2 and J is TRBJ2-1; 8 positions match TRBD2. The junction had 11 bases not matched to a gene; V was cut back by 2 bases and J by 8 bases. Per germline, CDR1 SGHTA and CDR2 FQGNSA. The CDR3 consists of 16 residues. CDR3 in DNA: TGTGCCAGCAGCTTATACGGGAGGGCCCCCACGGATGAGCAGTTCTTC. This translates into CASSLYGRAPTDEQFF.

This rearrangement joins TRBV9 to TRBJ1-2; maybe TRBD1 (5 bases). The CDR3 runs 13 residues. Germline V CDR1 and CDR2: SGDLS, YYNGEE. The V and J ends lost 2 bases and 2 bases respectively, with 7 bases between them. CDR3 region: CASSVEGNYGYTF. CDR3 sequence (DNA): TGTGCCAGCAGCGTGGAGGGGAACTATGGCTACACCTTC.

The chain links TRBV29-1 to TRBJ2-1, with 10 bases identical to TRBD2. The V gene's germline CDR1 is SQVTM and CDR2 ANQGSEA. The CDR3 contains 18 residues. The CDR3 loop is CSHVGGTSAFFTYNEQFF. The CDR3 nucleotides are TGCAGTCATGTTGGTGGGACTAGCGCATTTTTTACCTACAATGAGCAGTTCTTC.

There are a few counts of this clone. The chain uses TRBV2 and TRBJ2-2; 10 nucleotides align to TRBD1. After removal of 6 bases from V and 6 bases from J, the junction contained 7 bases not matched to a gene. CDR3 length equals 15 residues. Germline V gene data show CDR1 as SNHLY and CDR2 as FYNNEI. DNA of the CDR3: TGTGCCAGCAGCCGGGACAGGGGTTTCGCCGGGGAGCTGTTTTTT. It codes for CASSRDRGFAGELFF.

The chain employs TRBV18 and TRBJ2-5, with D tentatively TRBD1 (5 bases). Germline CDR1 and CDR2: KGHSH and LQKENI. This CDR3 spans 13 amino acids. With 4 bases removed from V and 2 bases from J, the gap between germline ends came to 8 bases. CDR3 DNA: TGTGCCAGCTCACTACGGACACAAGAGACCCAGTACTTC. Translated, it gives CASSLRTQETQYF. The variable domain in full, completed from reference TRBV18 and TRBJ2-5, reads NAGVMQNPRHLVRRRGQEARLRCSPMKGHSHVYWYRQLPEEGLKFMVYLQKENIIDESGMPKERFSAEFPKEGPSILRIQQVVRGDSAAYFCASSLRTQETQYFGPGTRLLVL.

This clone was observed a single time. The chain links TRBV7-9 to TRBJ2-2; D unclear. Germline values: CDR1 SEHNR, CDR2 FQNEAQ (reference sequence). Between the trimmed V and J ends, which lost 5 bases and 6 bases, there was a span of 10 bases. CDR3 length: 13 amino acids. CDR3 nucleotides: TGTGCCAGCAGCCCTGAGTACGCCGGGGAGCTGTTTTTT. It specifies CASSPEYAGELFF.

The V and J genes are TRBV5-5 and TRBJ2-5, with 8 nucleotides matching TRBD2. The CDR3 totals 14 residues. The germline V gene encodes CDR1 SGHKS and CDR2 YYEKEE (reference sequence). Trimming at V came to 7 bases and at J to 4 bases, leaving 9 bases not matched to a gene. DNA for the CDR3: TGTGCCAGCTCAACAGCGGGAGATGTAGAGACCCAGTACTTC. Amino acid sequence: CASSTAGDVETQYF.